The entry that follows covers one T cell receptor (beta chain) sequence. These data are taken from a study of blood T cell repertoires in COVID-19. Original handling: Cell counts per sample came from amplifying reference gene primers. The repertoire was sequenced with immunoSEQ multiplex PCR; TCRdb's copy has only in-frame clones and lacks some. From that table come the V and J calls and clone size; the DNA was used to work out D and trimming. The data hold approximately 270,000 clones, with approximately 83% observed a single time. The CDR3 spans 15 residues. The junction had 5 bases not matched to a gene; V was cut back by 3 bases and J by 7 bases. Germline values: CDR1 SGHRS, CDR2 YFSETQ.

This sequence originates from a woman in her 70s with acute or convalescent COVID-19. Sequenced sample: peripheral blood. V usage is TRBV5-1 and J usage is TRBJ1-4; 11 positions match TRBD1. In nucleotides, the CDR3 is TGCGCCAGCAGCTCCGGACAGGGGGCAGGTGAAAAACTGTTTTTT. This encodes CASSSGQGAGEKLFF.